Presented here are 20 T cell receptor beta chains from one specimen sequenced in a study of T cell responses to AZD1222 COVID-19 vaccine. The repertoire was sequenced with immunoSEQ multiplex PCR; TCRdb's copy has only in-frame clones and lacks some. The data show about 90,000 clones, 88% seen once. Source: peripheral blood, taken on day 0 of AZD1222 vaccination. Source of these receptors: an adult in good health.

The rearrangement joins TRBV28 to TRBJ1-1; 10 nucleotides align to TRBD1. Germline V gives CDR1 MDHEN, CDR2 SYDVKM. The trim removed 8 bases at V and 1 base at J, leaving 4 bases unmatched. The CDR3 is 14 residues long. The CDR3 loop is CASRTGGGNTEAFF. CDR3 in DNA: TGTGCCAGCCGGACAGGGGGAGGGAACACTGAAGCTTTCTTT.

This clone is a singleton in its sample. J is TRBJ2-2 and V is TRBV18; tentative D call: TRBD2 (7 bases). Germline assignment: CDR1 KGHSH and CDR2 LQKENI. With 3 bases removed from V and 5 bases from J, the gap between germline ends came to 19 bases. The CDR3 is 17 amino acids. The CDR3 is CASSPAGAGVSTGELFF. The CDR3 DNA follows: TGTGCCAGCTCACCGGCGGGGGCGGGAGTATCGACCGGGGAGCTGTTTTTT.

This clone was seen only a few times. This chain links TRBV10-3 with TRBJ2-7; the D is unclear. This CDR3 contains 11 residues. Germline lookup yields CDR1 ENHRY and CDR2 SYGVKD. The germline V and J ends were trimmed by 1 base and 6 bases, with 4 bases remaining between them. The CDR3 here is CAISEFSEQYF. Here the CDR3 DNA reads TGTGCCATCAGTGAGTTTAGCGAGCAGTACTTC.

The V call is TRBV25-1, the J call TRBJ1-6, with D maybe TRBD1 (6 bases). Germline CDR1 and CDR2: MGHDK and SYGVNS. Between the trimmed V and J ends, which lost 7 bases and 10 bases, there was a span of 20 bases. The CDR3 length is 15 residues. CDR3 sequence reads: CASIAGGLPGSPLHF. The DNA of the CDR3 is TGTGCCAGCATTGCCGGGGGCCTTCCGGGGTCACCCCTCCACTTT.

J is TRBJ2-3 and V is TRBV5-1; maybe TRBD1 (6 bases). The V end was cut by 4 bases, the J end by 1 base, with 16 bases between. The CDR3 has 16 amino acids. CDR1 is SGHRS and CDR2 is YFSETQ in the germline V gene. CDR3 residues: CASSPTGGKGTDTQYF. The CDR3 DNA sequence: TGCGCCAGCAGCCCGACAGGCGGCAAGGGCACAGATACGCAGTATTTT. The whole variable domain, remainder taken from reference TRBV5-1 and TRBJ2-3, is KAGVTQTPRYLIKTRGQQVTLSCSPISGHRSVSWYQQTPGQGLQFLFEYFSETQRNKGNFPGRFSGRQFSNSRSEMNVSTLELGDSALYLCASSPTGGKGTDTQYFGPGTRLTVL.

This clone has a handful of counts. The chain employs TRBV28 and TRBJ2-2; 12 bases align to TRBD2. The CDR3 is 18 amino acids. Per germline, CDR1 MDHEN and CDR2 SYDVKM. V was pared by 3 bases and J by 4 bases, with 9 bases of the junction left unmatched. DNA of the CDR3: TGTGCCAGCAGTTTCCTTCTAGCGGGAGGGCCGGGCACCGGGGAGCTGTTTTTT. Translation: CASSFLLAGGPGTGELFF.

The V gene is TRBV2, the J gene TRBJ2-7; no definite D call. CDR3 size: 13 residues. From germline, CDR1 is SNHLY and CDR2 FYNNEI. Trimming left V 7 bases short and J 4 bases short, with 14 bases between. CDR3 DNA: TGTGCCAGCACTCCGGTCAACGAGTACGAGCAGTACTTC. Translation: CASTPVNEYEQYF.

The chain has TRBV19 and TRBJ2-1; D ambiguous. CDR1 LNHDA and CDR2 SQIVND come from the germline V gene (reference sequence). V gave up 10 bases and J gave up 5 bases, with 15 bases separating them. The CDR3 consists of 13 residues. The DNA of the CDR3 is TGTGCCACCCTTGGAGACGGACACAATGAGCAGTTCTTC. Translating it yields CATLGDGHNEQFF.

This clone showed up just a few times. The chain has TRBV2 and TRBJ1-3; D gene ambiguous. The ends were cut back, 6 bases at V and 5 bases at J, with 11 bases in the middle. In germline, CDR1 is SNHLY, CDR2 FYNNEI. The CDR3 is made up of 13 amino acids. The CDR3 here is CASRLEGRNTIYF. The CDR3 DNA reads as TGTGCCAGCAGACTCGAAGGCAGAAACACCATATATTTT.

In its sample, this clone was seen once. The rearrangement joins TRBV18 to TRBJ2-3; the match to TRBD1 covers 7 bases. Germline V gene data show CDR1 as KGHSH and CDR2 as LQKENI. V was clipped by 4 bases and J by 1 base; unmatched bases: 14. The CDR3 extends over 18 amino acids. CDR3 in amino acids: CASSRLGRQGGGTDTQYF. The CDR3 nucleotides are TGTGCCAGCTCACGTTTAGGCCGACAGGGTGGTGGCACAGATACGCAGTATTTT.

The V and J genes are TRBV27 and TRBJ2-7; D may be TRBD2 (5 bases). There are 12 residues in the CDR3. Per the germline V gene, CDR1 is MNHEY and CDR2 is SMNVEV (reference sequence). Trimming pared 6 bases from V and 10 bases from J, leaving 16 bases between. The CDR3, as DNA: TGTGCCAGCAGCCCAAATGGGCGGGTACAGTACTTC. Translated: CASSPNGRVQYF.

The chain employs TRBV2 and TRBJ2-1; 10 positions agree with TRBD2. The V gene's germline CDR1 is SNHLY and CDR2 FYNNEI. Trimming cost V 10 bases and J 8 bases; bases outside gene matches: 14. CDR3 length: 15 residues. This CDR3 reads CATQPGSSGRYEQFF. The CDR3 region has the DNA TGTGCCACCCAGCCGGGGTCTAGCGGGAGATATGAGCAGTTCTTC.

V usage is TRBV25-1 and J usage is TRBJ1-3; D is unresolved. CDR1 and CDR2 from the germline V gene are MGHDK and SYGVNS. The V end was cut by 5 bases, the J end by 3 bases, with 5 bases between. This CDR3 comprises 12 residues. The CDR3 nucleotides read TGTGCCAGCAGTATCAGTGGAAACACCATATATTTT. Amino acid sequence: CASSISGNTIYF.

Of note for this clone: The sample carries other DNA sequences with the same CDR3. V usage is TRBV5-5 and J usage is TRBJ1-1; unclear D gene. The germline V gene encodes CDR1 SGHKS and CDR2 YYEKEE (reference sequence). V was pared by 0 bases and J by 2 bases, with 8 bases between. The CDR3 spans 14 residues. In DNA form, the CDR3 reads TGTGCCAGCAGCTTGGAGGGCCGAAACACTGAAGCTTTCTTT. This translates into CASSLEGRNTEAFF.

The chain is built from TRBV5-1 and TRBJ1-4, with D uncertain. This CDR3 is 13 amino acids long. Germline V gene lookup returns CDR1 SGHRS and CDR2 YFSETQ. Trimming pared 0 bases from V and 11 bases from J, leaving 11 bases between. CDR3 loop: CASSLVLAGKLFF. CDR3 DNA: TGCGCCAGCAGCTTGGTATTGGCGGGGAAACTGTTTTTT.

The chain recombines TRBV6-5 with TRBJ2-7; D perhaps matches TRBD2 (5 bases). CDR1 and CDR2 (germline): MNHEY, SVGAGI. V lost 2 bases and J lost 3, with 11 bases in between. The CDR3 is made up of 14 amino acids. The CDR3 loop reads CASSYGSDFYEQYF. The CDR3 bases are TGTGCCAGCAGTTACGGGTCGGACTTCTACGAGCAGTACTTC.

The chain has TRBV25-1 and TRBJ1-6, with 10 positions matching TRBD1. V gave up 6 bases and J gave up 9 bases; unmatched junction bases: 11. CDR1 MGHDK and CDR2 SYGVNS come from the germline V gene. CDR3 length: 16 amino acids. The CDR3 is CASSPRTGGAGSPLHF. CDR3 bases: TGTGCCAGCAGCCCCCGGACAGGGGGAGCGGGTTCACCCCTCCACTTT. The full variable domain, with the rest looked up from reference TRBV25-1 and TRBJ1-6, is EADIYQTPRYLVIGTGKKITLECSQTMGHDKMYWYQQDPGMELHLIHYSYGVNSTEKGDLSSESTVSRIRTEHFPLTLESARPSHTSQYLCASSPRTGGAGSPLHFGNGTRLTVT.

The chain has TRBV7-9 and TRBJ1-6; 7 bases match TRBD1. The germline gives CDR1 SEHNR, CDR2 FQNEAQ (reference sequence). The CDR3 totals 14 residues. V lost 5 bases and J lost 9; bases outside the gene matches: 7. CDR3 in DNA: TGTGCCAGCAGCCAGGGACAGTTTCGTTCACCCCTCCACTTT. This translates into CASSQGQFRSPLHF.

This clone was observed a few times. This chain links TRBV19 with TRBJ1-1; unclear D gene. This CDR3 contains 13 residues. From germline, CDR1 is LNHDA and CDR2 SQIVND (reference sequence). V gave up 8 bases and J gave up 0 bases, with 10 bases separating them. CDR3 nucleotide sequence: TGTGCCAGTGTGGAATACATGAACACTGAAGCTTTCTTT. Protein sequence: CASVEYMNTEAFF.

The rearrangement joins TRBV29-1 to TRBJ1-3, with D hard to call. The CDR3 is 13 residues long. V shed 1 base and J shed 0 bases, with 4 bases lying between them. Germline lookup yields CDR1 SQVTM and CDR2 ANQGSEA. DNA for the CDR3: TGCAGCGTTGAAGTGGACTCTGGAAACACCATATATTTT. Translation gives CSVEVDSGNTIYF.